These T cell receptor beta chains were read from a single sample in a study of radiotherapy plus CTLA-4 blockade in lung cancer. TCRdb keeps only in-frame clones here, not all; method: immunoSEQ multiplex PCR. The sample contains 90,000 to 100,000 clones, about 91% of which appear only once. Sequencing was performed on peripheral blood, taken from a patient treated with radiotherapy plus ipilimumab. These receptors all come from a human donor with non-small cell lung cancer that progressed on radiotherapy plus ipilimumab. Both conserved end residues are part of each CDR3.

TRBJ2-5 | TRBV28 | CASREGGAVGETQYF
TRBJ1-2 | TRBV5-1 | CASSLLIQGDYGYTF
TRBJ1-5 | TRBV2 | CASGGGGQPQHF
TRBJ1-2 | TRBV6-1 | CASSSRSSGIYGYTF
TRBJ2-5 | TRBV19 | CASSVTTPGPRNF
TRBJ1-3 | TRBV5-1 | CASSLGQASSGNTIYF
TRBJ2-4 | TRBV2 | CASSPRGQVIQYF
TRBJ2-7 | TRBV27 | CASSPTRLGQQYF
TRBJ2-5 | TRBV4-2 | CASSQALAGETQYF
TRBJ1-1 | TRBV6-1 | CASTPQGNTEAFF
TRBJ1-2 | TRBV30 | CAWSVDREDGYTF
TRBJ2-7 | TRBV27 | CASSLSPYSSEQYF
TRBJ1-1 | TRBV7-2 | CASSPRRGDAFF
TRBJ2-5 | TRBV7-3 | CASSLIGGFQETQYF
TRBJ1-1 | TRBV7-9 | CASSPQGFNTEAFF